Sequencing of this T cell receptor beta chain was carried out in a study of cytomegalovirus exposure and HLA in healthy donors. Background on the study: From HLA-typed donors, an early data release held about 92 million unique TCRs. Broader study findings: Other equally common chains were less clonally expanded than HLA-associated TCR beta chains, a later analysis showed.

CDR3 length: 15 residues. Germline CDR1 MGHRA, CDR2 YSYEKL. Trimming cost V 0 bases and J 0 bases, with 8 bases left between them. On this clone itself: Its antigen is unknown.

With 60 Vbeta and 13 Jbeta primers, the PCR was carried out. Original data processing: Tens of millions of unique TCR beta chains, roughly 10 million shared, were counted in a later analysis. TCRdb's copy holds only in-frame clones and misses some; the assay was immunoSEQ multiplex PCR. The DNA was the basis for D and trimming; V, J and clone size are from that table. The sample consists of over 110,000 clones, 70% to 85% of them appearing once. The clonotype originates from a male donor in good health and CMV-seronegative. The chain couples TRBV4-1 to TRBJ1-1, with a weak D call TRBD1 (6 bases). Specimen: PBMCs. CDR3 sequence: CASSQETGMNTEAFF. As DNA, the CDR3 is TGCGCCAGCAGCCAAGAGACAGGCATGAACACTGAAGCTTTCTTT.